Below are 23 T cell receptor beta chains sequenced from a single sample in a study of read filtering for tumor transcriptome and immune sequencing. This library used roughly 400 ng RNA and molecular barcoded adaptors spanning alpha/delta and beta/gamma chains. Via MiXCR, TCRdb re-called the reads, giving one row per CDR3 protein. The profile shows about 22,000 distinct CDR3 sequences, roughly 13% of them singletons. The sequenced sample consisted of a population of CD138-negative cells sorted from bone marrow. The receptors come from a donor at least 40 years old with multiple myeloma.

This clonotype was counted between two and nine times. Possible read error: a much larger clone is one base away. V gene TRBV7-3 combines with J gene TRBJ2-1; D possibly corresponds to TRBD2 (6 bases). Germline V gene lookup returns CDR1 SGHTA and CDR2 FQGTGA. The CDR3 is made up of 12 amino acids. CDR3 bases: TGTGCCACAGGGACTGGAGACAATGGGCAGTTCTTC. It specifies CATGTGDNGQFF.

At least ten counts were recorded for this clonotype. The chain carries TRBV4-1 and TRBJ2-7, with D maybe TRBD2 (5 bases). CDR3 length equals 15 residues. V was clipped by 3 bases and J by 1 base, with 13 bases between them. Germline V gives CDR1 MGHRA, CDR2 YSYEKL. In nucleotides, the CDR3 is TGCGCCAGCAGCCAGCAGCTAGCCGGGTCCTACGAGCAGTACTTC. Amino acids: CASSQQLAGSYEQYF.

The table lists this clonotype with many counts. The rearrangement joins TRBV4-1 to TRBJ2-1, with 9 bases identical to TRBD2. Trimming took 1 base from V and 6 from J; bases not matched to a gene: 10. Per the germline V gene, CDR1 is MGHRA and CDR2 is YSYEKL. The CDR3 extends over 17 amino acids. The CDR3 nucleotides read TGCGCCAGCAGCCAAGCGCGAGGACCGGGACTAGCCAATGAGCAGTTCTTC. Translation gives CASSQARGPGLANEQFF.

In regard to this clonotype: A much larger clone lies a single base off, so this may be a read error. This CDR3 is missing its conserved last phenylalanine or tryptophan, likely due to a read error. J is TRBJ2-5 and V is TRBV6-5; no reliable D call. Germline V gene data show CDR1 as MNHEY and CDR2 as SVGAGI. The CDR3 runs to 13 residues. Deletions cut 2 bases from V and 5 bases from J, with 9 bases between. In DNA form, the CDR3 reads TGTGCCAGCAGTTACAGGGCCAGGGAGACCCAGTACCTC. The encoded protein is CASSYRARETQYL.

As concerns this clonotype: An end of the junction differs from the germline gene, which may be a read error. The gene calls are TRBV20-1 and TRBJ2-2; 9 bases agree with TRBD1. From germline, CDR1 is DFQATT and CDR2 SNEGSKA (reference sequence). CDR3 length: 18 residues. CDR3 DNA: TGCGGTGCTAGAGCGCACTTCTACAGGGGGCGAGACACCGGGGAGCTGTTTTTT. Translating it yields CGARAHFYRGRDTGELFF.

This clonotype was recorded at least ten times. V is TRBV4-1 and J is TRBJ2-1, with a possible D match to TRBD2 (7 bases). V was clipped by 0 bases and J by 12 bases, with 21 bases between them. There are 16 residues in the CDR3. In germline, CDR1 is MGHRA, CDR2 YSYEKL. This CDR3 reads CASSQEVGGGLKGQFF. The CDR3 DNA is TGCGCCAGCAGCCAAGAGGTTGGCGGGGGCCTAAAGGGGCAGTTCTTC.

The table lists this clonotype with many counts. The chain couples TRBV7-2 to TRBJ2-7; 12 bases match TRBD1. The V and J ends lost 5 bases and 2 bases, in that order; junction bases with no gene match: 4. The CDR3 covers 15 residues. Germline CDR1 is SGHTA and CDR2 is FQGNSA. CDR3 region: CASSPGQGATYEQYF. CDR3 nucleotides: TGTGCCAGCAGCCCGGGACAGGGGGCGACCTACGAGCAGTACTTC. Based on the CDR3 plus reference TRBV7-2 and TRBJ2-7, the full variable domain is GAGVSQSPSNKVTEKGKDVELRCDPISGHTALYWYRQSLGQGLEFLIYFQGNSAPDKSGLPSDRFSAERTGGSVSTLTIQRTQQEDSAVYLCASSPGQGATYEQYFGPGTRLTVT.

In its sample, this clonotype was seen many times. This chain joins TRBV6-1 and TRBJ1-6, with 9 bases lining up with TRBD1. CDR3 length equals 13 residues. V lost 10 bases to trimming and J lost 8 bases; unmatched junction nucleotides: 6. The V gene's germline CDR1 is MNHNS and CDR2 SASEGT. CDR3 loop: CATRRDRDSPLHF. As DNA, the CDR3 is TGTGCCACCAGGCGGGACAGGGATTCACCCCTCCACTTT.

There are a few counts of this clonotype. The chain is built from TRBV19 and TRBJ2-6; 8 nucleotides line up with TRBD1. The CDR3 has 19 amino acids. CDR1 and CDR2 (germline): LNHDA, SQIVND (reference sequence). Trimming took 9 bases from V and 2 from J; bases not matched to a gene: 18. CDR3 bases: TGTGCCAGCTTCAGGGGGCGAGGGGTCCAGGCGGCTGGGGCCAACGTCCTGACTTTC. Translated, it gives CASFRGRGVQAAGANVLTF.

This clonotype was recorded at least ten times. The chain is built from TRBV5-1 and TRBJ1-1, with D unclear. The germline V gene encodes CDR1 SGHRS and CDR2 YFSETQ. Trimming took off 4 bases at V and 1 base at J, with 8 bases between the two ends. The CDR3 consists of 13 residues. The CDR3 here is CASSPSWNTEAFF. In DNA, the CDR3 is TGCGCCAGCAGCCCGTCCTGGAACACTGAAGCTTTCTTT.

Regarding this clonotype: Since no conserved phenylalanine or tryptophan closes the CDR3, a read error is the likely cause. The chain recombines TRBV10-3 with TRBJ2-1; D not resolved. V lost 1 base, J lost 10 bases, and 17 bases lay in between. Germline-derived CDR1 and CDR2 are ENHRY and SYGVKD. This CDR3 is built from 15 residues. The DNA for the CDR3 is TGTGCCATCAGTGAGTTTCAGGCTAGTCAGGAAGAGCAGTTCCTC. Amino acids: CAISEFQASQEEQFL.

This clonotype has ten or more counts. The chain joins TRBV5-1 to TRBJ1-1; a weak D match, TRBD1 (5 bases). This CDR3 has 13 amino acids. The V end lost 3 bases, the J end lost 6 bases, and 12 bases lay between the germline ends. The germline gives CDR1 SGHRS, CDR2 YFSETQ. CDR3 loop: CASSYPGKPEAFF. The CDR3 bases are TGCGCCAGCAGCTACCCAGGGAAACCTGAAGCTTTCTTT.

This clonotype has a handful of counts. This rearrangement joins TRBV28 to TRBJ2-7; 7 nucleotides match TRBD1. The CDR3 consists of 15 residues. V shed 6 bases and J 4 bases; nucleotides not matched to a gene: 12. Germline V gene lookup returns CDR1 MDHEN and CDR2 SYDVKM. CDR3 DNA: TGTGCCAGCAGGGGTGGACCGGGACAGAGTTACGAGCAGTACTTC. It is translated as CASRGGPGQSYEQYF.

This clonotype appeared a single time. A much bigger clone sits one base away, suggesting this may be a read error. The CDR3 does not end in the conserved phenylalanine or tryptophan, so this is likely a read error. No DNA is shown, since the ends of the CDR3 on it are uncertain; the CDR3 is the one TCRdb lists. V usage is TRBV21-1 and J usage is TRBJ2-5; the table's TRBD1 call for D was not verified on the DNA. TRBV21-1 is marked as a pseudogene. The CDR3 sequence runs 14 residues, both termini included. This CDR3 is CASRSSAGVETQYV.

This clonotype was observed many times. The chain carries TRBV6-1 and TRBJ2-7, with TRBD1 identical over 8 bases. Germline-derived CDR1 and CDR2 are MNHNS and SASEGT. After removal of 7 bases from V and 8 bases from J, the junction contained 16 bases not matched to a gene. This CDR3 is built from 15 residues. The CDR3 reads CASTRGDAGGGQQYF. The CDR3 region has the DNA TGTGCCAGCACCCGGGGAGATGCAGGGGGCGGCCAGCAGTACTTC.

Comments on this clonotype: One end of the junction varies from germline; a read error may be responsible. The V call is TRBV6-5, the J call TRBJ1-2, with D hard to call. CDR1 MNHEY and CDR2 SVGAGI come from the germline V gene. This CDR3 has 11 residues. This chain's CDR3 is CASRGGRGYTF. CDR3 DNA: TGTGCCAGCAGGGGCGGACGCGGCTACACTTTC.

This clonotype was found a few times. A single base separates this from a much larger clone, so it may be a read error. CDR3 coding DNA: TGCAGCGCCGAGGGGCTGAGCACTGAAGCTTTCTTT. Its translation is CSAEGLSTEAFF. J is TRBJ1-1 and V is TRBV29-1, with TRBD1 as a possible D gene (5 bases). CDR3 size: 12 residues. In germline, CDR1 is SQVTM, CDR2 ANQGSEA. Trimming cost V 7 bases and J 4 bases, with 13 bases left between them.

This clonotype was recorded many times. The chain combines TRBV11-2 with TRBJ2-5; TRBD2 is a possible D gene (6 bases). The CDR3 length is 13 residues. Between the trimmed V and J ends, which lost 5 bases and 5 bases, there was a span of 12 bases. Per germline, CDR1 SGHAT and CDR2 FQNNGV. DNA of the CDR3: TGTGCCAGCAGCGCTACTAGCAGGGAGACCCAGTACTTC. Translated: CASSATSRETQYF.

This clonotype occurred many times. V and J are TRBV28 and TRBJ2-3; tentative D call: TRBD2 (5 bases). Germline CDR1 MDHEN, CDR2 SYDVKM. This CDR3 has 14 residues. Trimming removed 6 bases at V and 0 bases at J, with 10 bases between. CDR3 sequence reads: CASRRVGSTDTQYF. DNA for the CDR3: TGTGCCAGCAGGAGGGTGGGTAGCACAGATACGCAGTATTTT.

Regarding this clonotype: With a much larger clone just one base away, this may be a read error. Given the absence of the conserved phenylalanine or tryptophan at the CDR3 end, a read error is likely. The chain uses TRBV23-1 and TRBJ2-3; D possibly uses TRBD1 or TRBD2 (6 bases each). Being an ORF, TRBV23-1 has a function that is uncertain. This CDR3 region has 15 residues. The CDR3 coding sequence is TGCGCCAGCAGCCAATGGGGGGCTCGGACAGATACGCAGTATCTT. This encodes CASSQWGARTDTQYL.

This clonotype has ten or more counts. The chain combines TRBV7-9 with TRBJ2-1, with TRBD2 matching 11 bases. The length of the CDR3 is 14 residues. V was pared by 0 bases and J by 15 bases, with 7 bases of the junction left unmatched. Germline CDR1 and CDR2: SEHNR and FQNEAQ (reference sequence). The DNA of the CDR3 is TGTGCCAGCAGCTTAGCCGGCACTAGCGGGAGTGGGTTCTTC. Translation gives CASSLAGTSGSGFF. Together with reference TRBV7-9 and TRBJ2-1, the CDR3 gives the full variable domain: DTGVSQNPRHKITKRGQNVTFRCDPISEHNRLYWYRQTLGQGPEFLTYFQNEAQLEKSRLLSDRFSAERPKGSFSTLEIQRTEQGDSAMYLCASSLAGTSGSGFFGPGTRLTVL.

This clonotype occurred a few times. CDR3 nucleotide sequence: TGTGCCACCAGGATAGCAGGGGGGCAAGAGACCCAGTACTTC. Protein: CATRIAGGQETQYF. The J gene is TRBJ2-5, the V gene TRBV15, with D possibly being TRBD1 (7 bases). The CDR3 length is 14 residues. Per germline, CDR1 LNHNV and CDR2 YYDKDF (reference sequence). Deletions cut 6 bases from V and 2 bases from J, with 13 bases between. The variable domain in full, completed from reference TRBV15 and TRBJ2-5, reads DAMVIQNPRYQVTQFGKPVTLSCSQTLNHNVMYWYQQKSSQAPKLLFHYYDKDFNNEADTPDNFQSRRPNTSFCFLDIRSPGLGDTAMYLCATRIAGGQETQYFGPGTRLLVL.

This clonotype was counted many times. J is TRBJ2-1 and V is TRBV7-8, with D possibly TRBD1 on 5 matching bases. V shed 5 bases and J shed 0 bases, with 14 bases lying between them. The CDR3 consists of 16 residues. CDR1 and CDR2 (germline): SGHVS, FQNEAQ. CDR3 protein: CASSIYRFGSYNEQFF. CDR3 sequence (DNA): TGTGCCAGCAGCATATACAGGTTTGGCTCCTACAATGAGCAGTTCTTC.